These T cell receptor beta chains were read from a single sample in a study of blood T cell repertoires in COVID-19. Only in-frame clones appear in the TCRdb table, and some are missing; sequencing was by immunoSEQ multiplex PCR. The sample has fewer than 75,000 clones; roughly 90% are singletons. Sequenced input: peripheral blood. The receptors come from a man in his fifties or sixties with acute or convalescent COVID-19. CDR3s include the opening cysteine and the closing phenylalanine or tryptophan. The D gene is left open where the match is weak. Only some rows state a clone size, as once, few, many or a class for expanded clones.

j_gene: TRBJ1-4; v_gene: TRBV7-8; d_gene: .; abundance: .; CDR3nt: TGTGCCAGCAGCCTGGACAGTAATGAAAAACTGTTTTTT; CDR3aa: CASSLDSNEKLFF
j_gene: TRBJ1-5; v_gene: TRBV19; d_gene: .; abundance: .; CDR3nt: TGTGCCGTAGGGGGTAATCAGCCCCAGCATTTT; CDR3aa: CAVGGNQPQHF
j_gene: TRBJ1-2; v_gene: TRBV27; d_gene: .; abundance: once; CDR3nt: TGTGCCAGCAGTTTAAATGGCGGGTATGGCTACACCTTC; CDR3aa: CASSLNGGYGYTF
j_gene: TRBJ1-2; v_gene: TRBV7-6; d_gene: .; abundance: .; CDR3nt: TGTGCCAGCAGCTTAGCAGGGGTTGGCTACACCTTC; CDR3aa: CASSLAGVGYTF
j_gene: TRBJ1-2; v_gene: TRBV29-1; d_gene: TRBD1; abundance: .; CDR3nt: TGCAGCGTTATTGACAGGGTATATGGCTACACCTTC; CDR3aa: CSVIDRVYGYTF
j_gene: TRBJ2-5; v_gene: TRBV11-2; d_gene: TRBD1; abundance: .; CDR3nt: TGTGCCAGCAGCTTAGCCCAGGGACAGTCGTGGGAGACCCAGTACTTC; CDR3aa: CASSLAQGQSWETQYF
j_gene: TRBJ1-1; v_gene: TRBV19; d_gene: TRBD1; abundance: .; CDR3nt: TGTGCCAGTAGTATGTGGCAGGGGGTTCCCATGAACACTGAAGCTTTCTTT; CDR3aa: CASSMWQGVPMNTEAFF
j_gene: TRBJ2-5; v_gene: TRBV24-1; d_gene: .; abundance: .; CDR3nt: TGTGCCACCAGTGACCCCAGGGGCGCAGGGGAGACCCAGTACTTC; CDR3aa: CATSDPRGAGETQYF
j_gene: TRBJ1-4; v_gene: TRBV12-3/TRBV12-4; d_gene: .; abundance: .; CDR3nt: TGTGCCAGCTGTGACTCGGGAGGCGAAAAACTGTTTTTT; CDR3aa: CASCDSGGEKLFF
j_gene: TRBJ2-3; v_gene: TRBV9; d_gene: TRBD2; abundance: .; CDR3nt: TGTGCCAGCAGCGTAGGGGTGGCGGGGGGCGGACATACGCAGTATTTT; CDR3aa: CASSVGVAGGGHTQYF
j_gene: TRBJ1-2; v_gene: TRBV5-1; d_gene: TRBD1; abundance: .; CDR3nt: TGCGCCAGCAGCTTGGACTTGACAGGGAATGGCTACACCTTC; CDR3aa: CASSLDLTGNGYTF
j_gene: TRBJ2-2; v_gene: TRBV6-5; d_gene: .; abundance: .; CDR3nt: TGTGCCAGCAGTTACACCGCGGATGGCACCGGGGAGCTGTTTTTT; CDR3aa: CASSYTADGTGELFF
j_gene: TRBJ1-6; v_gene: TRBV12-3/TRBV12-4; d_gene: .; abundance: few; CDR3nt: TGTGCCAGCAGGCCCCGCCAGGGTGGACCCCTCCACTTT; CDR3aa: CASRPRQGGPLHF
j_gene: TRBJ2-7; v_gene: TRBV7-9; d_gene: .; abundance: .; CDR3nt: TGTGCCAGCAGGCCAGAGGGCGAGCCCGGTTACGAGCAGTACTTC; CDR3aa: CASRPEGEPGYEQYF
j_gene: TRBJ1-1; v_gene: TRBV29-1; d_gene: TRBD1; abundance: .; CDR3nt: TGCAGCGTTCGAATGACAGGGGCCGCTTTCTTT; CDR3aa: CSVRMTGAAFF
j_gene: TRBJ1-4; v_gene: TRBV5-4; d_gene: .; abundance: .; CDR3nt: TGTGCCAGCAGCTGGACAGAAAATGAAAAACTGTTTTTT; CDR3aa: CASSWTENEKLFF
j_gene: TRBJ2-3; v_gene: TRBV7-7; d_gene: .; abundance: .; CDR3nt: TGTGCTAGCAGCTTAGCGGCTTCCAGCACAGATACGCAGTATTTT; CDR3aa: CASSLAASSTDTQYF
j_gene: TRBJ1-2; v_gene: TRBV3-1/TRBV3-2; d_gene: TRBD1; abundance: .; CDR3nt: TGTGCCAGCAGCCCAGAGGGGGCCCGAGGCTACACCTTC; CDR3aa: CASSPEGARGYTF
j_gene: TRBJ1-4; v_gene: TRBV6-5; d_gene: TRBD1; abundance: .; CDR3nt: TGTGCCAGCAGCTGGGACAGGGGGCCCGAAAAACTGTTTTTT; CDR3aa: CASSWDRGPEKLFF
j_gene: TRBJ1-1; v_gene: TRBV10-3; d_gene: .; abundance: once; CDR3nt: TGTGCCATGAGATCCAGTGCGGACACTGAAGCTTTCTTT; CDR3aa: CAMRSSADTEAFF
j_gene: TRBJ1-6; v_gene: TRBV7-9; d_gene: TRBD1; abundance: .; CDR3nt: TGTGCCAGCAGCTCCCCTTACAGGGGGCAGAATTCACCCCTCCACTTT; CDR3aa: CASSSPYRGQNSPLHF
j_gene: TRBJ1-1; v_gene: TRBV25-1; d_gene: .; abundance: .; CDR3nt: TGTGCCAGCAGTGTGGTAGGGGTTTACACTGAAGCTTTCTTT; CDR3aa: CASSVVGVYTEAFF
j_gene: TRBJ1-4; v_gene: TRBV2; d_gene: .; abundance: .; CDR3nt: TGTGCCAGTAGTAACAGAGTCGTTGCAACTAATGAAAAACTGTTTTTT; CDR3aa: CASSNRVVATNEKLFF
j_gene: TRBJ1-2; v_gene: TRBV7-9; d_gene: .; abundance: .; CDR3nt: TGTGCCAGCAGCCCAGGACAGCTCTTCTATGGCTACACCTTC; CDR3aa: CASSPGQLFYGYTF
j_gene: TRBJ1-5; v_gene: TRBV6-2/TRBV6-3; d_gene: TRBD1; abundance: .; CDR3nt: TGTGCCAGCAGACCTCACACCTTTTCAGGGGGGAATCAGCCCCAGCATTTT; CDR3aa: CASRPHTFSGGNQPQHF
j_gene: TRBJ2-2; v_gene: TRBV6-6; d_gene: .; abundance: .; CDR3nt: TGTGCCAGCAGTTCGACGGACAGGAACACCGGGGAGCTGTTTTTT; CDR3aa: CASSSTDRNTGELFF
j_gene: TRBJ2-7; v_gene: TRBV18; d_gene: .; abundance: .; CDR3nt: TGTGCCAGCTCACGTGACAGCTCCTACGAGCAGTACTTC; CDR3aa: CASSRDSSYEQYF
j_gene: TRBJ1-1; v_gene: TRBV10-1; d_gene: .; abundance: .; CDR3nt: TGCGCCAGCAGCCGTACAGGGCTTAACACTGAAGCTTTCTTT; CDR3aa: CASSRTGLNTEAFF
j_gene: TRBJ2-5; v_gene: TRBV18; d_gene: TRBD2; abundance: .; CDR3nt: TGTGCCAGCTCACCCCTAGCGGGGGTTGAGACCCAGTACTTC; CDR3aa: CASSPLAGVETQYF
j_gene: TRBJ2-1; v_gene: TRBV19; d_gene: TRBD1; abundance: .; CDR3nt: TGTGCCAGTACGCCCGGGACAGGGACTTTTTCGGAAAATGAGCAGTTCTTC; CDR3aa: CASTPGTGTFSENEQFF
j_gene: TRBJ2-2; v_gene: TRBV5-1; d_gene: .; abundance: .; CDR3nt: TGCGCCAGCAGCGCGGGACCTGACACCGGGGAGCTGTTTTTT; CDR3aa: CASSAGPDTGELFF
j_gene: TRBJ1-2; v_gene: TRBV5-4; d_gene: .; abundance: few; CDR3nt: TGTGCCAGCAGCTTGTCGAGGGAAATCTCACTTAACTATGGCTACACCTTC; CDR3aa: CASSLSREISLNYGYTF
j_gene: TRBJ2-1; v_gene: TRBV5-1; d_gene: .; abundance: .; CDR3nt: TGCGCCAGCAGCTTGGGGGGCTACGGGCAGTTCTTC; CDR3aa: CASSLGGYGQFF
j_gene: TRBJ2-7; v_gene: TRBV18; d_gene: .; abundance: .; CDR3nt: TGTGCCAGCTCACGCATCCCCCTCGGGTCGCAGAAGGCAGGGTACGAGCAGTACTTC; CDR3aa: CASSRIPLGSQKAGYEQYF
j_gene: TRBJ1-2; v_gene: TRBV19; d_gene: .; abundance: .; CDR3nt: TGTGCCAGTAGTATAGAGGATCCGGGGGTACGGGGCTACACCTTC; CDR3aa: CASSIEDPGVRGYTF
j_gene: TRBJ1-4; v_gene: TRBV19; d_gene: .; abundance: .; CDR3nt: TGTGCCAGTAGTATAAGGCAGGGCATTCGTGCAACTAATGAAAAACTGTTTTTT; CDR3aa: CASSIRQGIRATNEKLFF
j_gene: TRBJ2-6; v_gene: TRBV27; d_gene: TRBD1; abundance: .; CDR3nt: TGTGCCAGCAGTATTACCGGGACAGGGGTGAAAGCTGGGGCCAACGTCCTGACTTTC; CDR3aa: CASSITGTGVKAGANVLTF
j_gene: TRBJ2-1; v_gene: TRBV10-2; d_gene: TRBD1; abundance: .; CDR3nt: TGCGCCAGCAGTGAGTCGTTGGGACAGGGGATCAATGAGCAGTTCTTC; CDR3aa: CASSESLGQGINEQFF
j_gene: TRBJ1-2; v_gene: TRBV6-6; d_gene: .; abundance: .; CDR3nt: TGTGCCAGCAGATATCAAGAGGGCGGACACTATGGCTACACCTTC; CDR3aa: CASRYQEGGHYGYTF
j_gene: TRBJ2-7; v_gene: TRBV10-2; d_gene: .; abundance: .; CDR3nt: TGCGCCAGCAGGGAACGACAGGTCCCCGAGCAGTACTTC; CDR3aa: CASRERQVPEQYF